What follows is one T cell receptor beta chain and its context. This entry is derived from a study of blood T cell repertoires in COVID-19. Original processing notes: Reference gene primer amplification gave nucleated cell count estimates. The assay was immunoSEQ multiplex PCR, and TCRdb's table has in-frame clones only and misses some. The V and J calls and the clone size are those of that table, but D and trimming were determined from the DNA. Seen here are 25,000 to 35,000 clones, about 65% observed once, and the top ten hold roughly a sixth. V dropped 5 bases and J dropped 1; count of bases not matched to a gene: 5. This CDR3 contains 18 residues. Germline CDR1 reads MGHRA; CDR2 reads YSYEKL.

V and J are TRBV4-1 and TRBJ2-1; 16 bases match TRBD2. The source of this sequence is a human donor in a cohort sampled during active COVID-19. Sequences were obtained from peripheral blood. CDR3 sequence: CASSEGLAGGPSYNEQFF. CDR3 in DNA: TGCGCCAGCAGCGAGGGACTAGCGGGAGGGCCTTCCTACAATGAGCAGTTCTTC.